A single sample is the source of the 4 T cell receptor beta chains below, sequenced in a study of cytomegalovirus exposure and HLA in healthy donors (dated by TCRdb to 2017 to 2019). Library method: the immunoSEQ multiplex PCR assay. For the multiplex PCR, a mixture combining 60 forward primers for TCR Vbeta segments and 13 reverse primers for TCR Jbeta segments was used. TCRdb's version of the immuneACCESS table is confined to in-frame rearrangements and falls short of the full clone set. An unresolved V gene accounts for under half of the shortfall where checked; the remainder is of unknown origin. The sample yields over 100,000 clones; around 74% were counted once. The leading ten clones occupy under 8.5% of the sample. Specimen: PBMCs. The receptors were sampled from a male donor in good health and CMV-seronegative.

The genes are TRBV19 and TRBJ2-1, with unresolved D. The V end was cut by 10 bases, the J end by 0 bases, with 16 bases between. This CDR3 spans 15 amino acids. CDR1 is LNHDA, CDR2 SQIVND, per germline (reference sequence). CDR3 DNA sequence: TGTGCCACAGTCTCAGATCGGAGCTCCTACAATGAGCAGTTCTTC. This sequence encodes CATVSDRSSYNEQFF.

This clone occurred a few times. V usage is TRBV6-6 and J usage is TRBJ2-7; TRBD2 matches 9 bases. The CDR3 is 14 amino acids. Germline values: CDR1 MNHNY, CDR2 SVGAGI (reference sequence). V shed 1 base, J shed 3 bases, and the junction held 1 base outside the gene matches. CDR3 bases: TGTGCCAGCAGTTACTTAGCGGGAGACTACGAGCAGTACTTC. Translated: CASSYLAGDYEQYF.

The chain joins TRBV5-1 to TRBJ2-3, with 7 positions matching TRBD2. The J segment lost 4 bases and the V segment lost 5 bases, leaving 7 bases of the junction unmatched. Germline V gene lookup returns CDR1 SGHRS and CDR2 YFSETQ. The CDR3 runs to 14 residues. The CDR3 region has the DNA TGCGCCAGCAGACCTGGACTAGAGGCAGATACGCAGTATTTT. Its protein product is CASRPGLEADTQYF.

This chain links TRBV4-2 with TRBJ2-1; 7 bases fit TRBD2. Germline V lookup: CDR1 LGHNA, CDR2 YNFKEQ. The J segment lost 12 bases and the V segment lost 1 base, leaving 21 bases of the junction unmatched. CDR3 size: 18 residues. The CDR3 sequence is CASSQGPLLAPDEWGQFF. CDR3 DNA sequence: TGTGCCAGCAGCCAAGGTCCCCTACTAGCGCCTGATGAGTGGGGGCAGTTCTTC.